Listed here are 20 T cell receptor beta chains from one sample, sequenced in a study of molecular identifiers for immune sequencing clone quantification. From the PCR reads, TCRdb called clonotypes with MiXCR, one entry per CDR3 protein. The sample contains about 40,000 distinct CDR3 sequences, approximately 21% of which appear only once. Input material: naive CD8+ T cells from blood, with Jurkat cell RNA spiked in. The subset is: FACS-sorted CD8+CD4-CCR7+CD45RA+ naive T cells. Receptors were obtained from a human donor in good health. Some libraries in this study had Jurkat cell RNA spiked in.

This clonotype ranks as medium-sized. The chain couples TRBV4-1 to TRBJ2-3, with TRBD1 identical over 7 bases. This CDR3 has 16 amino acids. The junction had 10 bases not matched to a gene; V was cut back by 4 bases and J by 3 bases. CDR1 MGHRA and CDR2 YSYEKL come from the germline V gene. This CDR3 is CASSLIRGGPTDTQYF. Here the CDR3 DNA reads TGCGCCAGCAGCCTAATCCGAGGGGGCCCAACAGATACGCAGTATTTT.

This clonotype was picked up many times. V gene TRBV12-3 or TRBV12-4 combines with J gene TRBJ2-3, with unresolved D. The CDR3 runs 13 residues. V dropped 5 bases and J dropped 2 bases, with 8 bases sitting between them. CDR3 DNA sequence: TGTGCCAGCAGTCCCTCCCACACAGATACGCAGTATTTT. Amino acids: CASSPSHTDTQYF.

At least ten counts were recorded for this clonotype. The CDR3 DNA is TGTGCCAGCAGCTTAGTAGCCGGGACAGACTACGAGCAGTACTTC. Protein sequence: CASSLVAGTDYEQYF. V usage is TRBV7-9 and J usage is TRBJ2-7, with 7 bases fitting TRBD1. V lost 1 base to trimming and J lost 3 bases; unmatched junction nucleotides: 6. The CDR3 runs 15 residues. Germline-derived CDR1 and CDR2 are SEHNR and FQNEAQ (reference sequence).

This clonotype has a count of ten or more. This chain uses TRBV4-1 with TRBJ1-1, with 7 bases lining up with TRBD1. This CDR3 has 14 amino acids. Germline assignment: CDR1 MGHRA and CDR2 YSYEKL. The trim removed 0 bases at V and 6 bases at J, leaving 4 bases unmatched. The CDR3 spells CASSQETGWAEAFF. CDR3 nucleotide sequence: TGCGCCAGCAGCCAAGAGACAGGGTGGGCTGAAGCTTTCTTT.

This clonotype has ten or more counts. The V gene is TRBV12-3 or TRBV12-4, the J gene TRBJ2-3; D might be TRBD2 (5 bases). V was pared by 6 bases and J by 5 bases, with 9 bases between. The CDR3 spans 12 residues. The CDR3 is CASSLGEDTQYF. The DNA for the CDR3 is TGTGCCAGCAGCCTGGGAGAAGATACGCAGTATTTT.

This clonotype has a count of ten or more. The chain recombines TRBV19 with TRBJ2-4; D gene unclear. Trimming removed 3 bases at V and 4 bases at J, with 10 bases between. CDR1 and CDR2 (germline): LNHDA, SQIVND (reference sequence). There are 14 residues in the CDR3. CDR3: CASSIVAAKNIQYF. The CDR3 region has the DNA TGTGCCAGTAGTATTGTGGCAGCGAAAAACATTCAGTACTTC.

This clonotype came up many times. This chain connects TRBV12-3 or TRBV12-4 to TRBJ2-5; 9 positions agree with TRBD1. With V trimmed by 5 bases and J by 5 bases, 6 bases remained unmatched. The CDR3 covers 14 residues. The CDR3 DNA sequence: TGTGCCAGCAGTGGGACAGGGATGTTGGAGACCCAGTACTTC. The encoded protein is CASSGTGMLETQYF.

The genes are TRBV6-2 or TRBV6-3 and TRBJ2-5; 9 bases are shared with TRBD2. CDR3 size: 16 residues. Per germline, CDR1 MNHEY and CDR2 SVGEGT. Trimming at V came to 2 bases and at J to 1 base, leaving 5 bases not matched to a gene. For the CDR3, the DNA is TGTGCCAGCAGTTACGAGTCTAGCGGGGCCCAAGAGACCCAGTACTTC. Residues: CASSYESSGAQETQYF.

This clonotype was counted ten times or more. This chain links TRBV6-5 with TRBJ1-1; 8 bases align to TRBD1. V lost 3 bases to trimming and J lost 4 bases; unmatched junction nucleotides: 7. CDR1 and CDR2 from the germline V gene are MNHEY and SVGAGI. The CDR3 sequence is 15 residues long. CDR3 sequence: CASSYGAGGGTEAFF. The CDR3 DNA follows: TGTGCCAGCAGTTATGGAGCAGGGGGCGGCACTGAAGCTTTCTTT.

This clonotype showed up many times. The chain uses TRBV5-4 and TRBJ2-5, with TRBD1 matching 12 bases. The CDR3 length is 16 residues. Germline CDR1 and CDR2: SGHNT and YYREEE (reference sequence). The V segment lost 3 bases and the J segment 1 base; nucleotides outside the gene matches: 4. DNA of the CDR3: TGTGCCAGCAGCTCGGGACAGGGGGCTCCCCAAGAGACCCAGTACTTC. Protein product: CASSSGQGAPQETQYF. Full variable domain (remainder filled in from reference TRBV5-4 and TRBJ2-5): ETGVTQSPTHLIKTRGQQVTLRCSSQSGHNTVSWYQQALGQGPQFIFQYYREEENGRGNFPPRFSGLQFPNYSSELNVNALELDDSALYLCASSSGQGAPQETQYFGPGTRLLVL.

With regard to this clonotype: At one end the junction does not follow the germline gene, possibly because of a read error. This sequence joins TRBV5-3 and TRBJ1-2, with 9 bases fitting TRBD1. TRBV5-3 is placed among ORFs of uncertain function. The CDR3 has 14 amino acids. CDR3 sequence: CASSLQGADYGYTF. As DNA, the CDR3 is TGTGCCAGCAGCTTACAGGGGGCCGACTATGGCTACACCTTC.

In this sample, this clonotype turned up many times. The J gene is TRBJ2-7, the V gene TRBV30; TRBD2 aligns across 11 bases. The V segment lost 5 bases and the J segment 6 bases; nucleotides outside the gene matches: 6. The CDR3 length is 13 residues. The germline V gene encodes CDR1 GTSNPN and CDR2 SVGIG (reference sequence). CDR3 region: CAWASGRTGEQYF. The CDR3 bases are TGTGCCTGGGCTAGCGGGAGGACTGGCGAGCAGTACTTC.

Many counts were recorded for this clonotype. The chain combines TRBV12-3 or TRBV12-4 with TRBJ2-5, with 8 bases aligning to TRBD2. The CDR3 runs 17 residues. The V segment lost 1 base and the J segment 4 bases; nucleotides outside the gene matches: 11. In DNA, the CDR3 is TGTGCCAGCAGTTTAGACCGTGGGCGGGGGGCTGGAGAGACCCAGTACTTC. Residues: CASSLDRGRGAGETQYF.

Of note for this clonotype: This is likely a read error, given that the CDR3 carries no conserved phenylalanine or tryptophan at its end. This chain connects TRBV14 to TRBJ2-7, with a weak D call TRBD1 (5 bases). Looked up from germline, CDR1 is SGHDN and CDR2 is FVKESK. The CDR3 loop spans 15 amino acids. V was pared by 2 bases and J by 5 bases, with 16 bases between. CDR3 protein: CASSQPATQGHEQYS. The CDR3 DNA reads as TGTGCCAGCAGCCAACCCGCGACGCAGGGCCACGAGCAGTACTCA.

In the case of this clonotype: One end of the junction varies from germline; a read error may be responsible. The chain joins TRBV4-3 to TRBJ1-1; D unclear. Looked up from germline, CDR1 is LGHNA and CDR2 is YSLEER. This CDR3 region has 14 residues. CDR3 coding DNA: TGCGCCGGCAGCCGTGAAGCTATGAACACTGAAGCTTTCTTT. This gives the protein CAGSREAMNTEAFF.

Only a few counts were recorded for this clonotype. This clone may be a read error of a much larger clone one base away. The chain couples TRBV12-3 or TRBV12-4 to TRBJ1-4; perhaps TRBD1 as D (6 bases). The V end lost 5 bases, the J end lost 8 bases, and 15 bases lay between the germline ends. The CDR3 is 14 amino acids. In DNA form, the CDR3 reads TGTGCCAGCAGTCCAGAGGGGGTCGGGGAAAAACTGTTTTTT. Residues: CASSPEGVGEKLFF.

This clonotype was detected ten times or more. The V call is TRBV15, the J call TRBJ2-5; TRBD1 matches at 7 bases. The germline CDR1 and CDR2 sequences are LNHNV and YYDKDF (reference sequence). This CDR3 region has 17 residues. V lost 3 bases and J lost 0; bases outside the gene matches: 10. CDR3 region: CATSSPLGDRDQETQYF. Written as DNA, the CDR3 is TGTGCCACCAGCAGTCCTCTTGGCGACAGGGACCAAGAGACCCAGTACTTC.

This clonotype has more than one count but fewer than ten. The chain employs TRBV15 and TRBJ1-1; no firm D call. CDR3 length: 14 residues. With 0 bases removed from V and 6 bases from J, the gap between germline ends came to 11 bases. CDR1 is LNHNV, CDR2 YYDKDF, per germline (reference sequence). The DNA for the CDR3 is TGTGCCACCAGCAGAGATGAGGGAAACCCTGAAGCTTTCTTT. This sequence encodes CATSRDEGNPEAFF.

This clonotype was counted many times. For the CDR3, the DNA is TGTGCCAGCAGCTTAGCTGCGCGGGGGGGCTTTGAGCAGTTCTTC. It specifies CASSLAARGGFEQFF. The chain carries TRBV11-2 and TRBJ2-1, with TRBD2 matching 9 bases. The germline CDR1 and CDR2 sequences are SGHAT and FQNNGV. The CDR3 is 15 amino acids. V gave up 1 base and J gave up 9 bases; unmatched junction bases: 7.

The chain recombines TRBV7-8 with TRBJ2-2; TRBD2 matches at 9 bases. Germline CDR1 SGHVS, CDR2 FQNEAQ. CDR3 length equals 16 residues. The ends lost 4 bases at V and 5 bases at J; junction bases unmatched: 8. CDR3: CASSSGTSRGTGELFF. CDR3 DNA: TGTGCCAGCAGCTCAGGGACTAGCCGCGGGACCGGGGAGCTGTTTTTT.